Below, one T cell receptor (beta chain) is given with its context. Its target antigen remains unknown. Base qualities are not provided; no much larger clone lies one nucleotide away. This sample was included in a study of CD8+ T cells in alopecia areata (dated by TCRdb to 2016 to 2018). At the level of the whole study: Treated patients were enrolled in an open-label pilot trial of oral tofacitinib at 5 to 10 mg twice daily for moderate-to-severe alopecia areata. Patients stayed on tofacitinib for 6 to 18 months and then had 6 months of follow-up off drug so that delayed response and recurrence could be assessed. In both human patients and the C3H/HeJ mouse model, the study applied high-throughput TCRbeta sequencing to look at T cell clonal expansion in alopecia areata. On the human side, TCRbeta sequencing was run on scalp tissue and on sorted CD4+ and CD8+ peripheral blood T cells from healthy controls and from alopecia areata patients with either patchy or totalis/universalis disease. Biopsies were taken from tofacitinib-treated patients at baseline and again at 4 and 24 weeks into treatment, and several of those patients also had a later scalp biopsy. Clonality in the scalp was compared among normal scalp (n=4), patchy alopecia areata scalp (n=8), and alopecia totalis/universalis scalp (n=8). RNA was extracted with the PAXgene miRNA kit for fixed scalp, the miRNeasy kit for PBMCs, and the RNeasy kit for mouse skin. Amplification of TCRbeta CDR3 regions was done by immunoSEQ multiplex PCR using 35 Vbeta forward primers and 13 Jbeta reverse primers. General conclusions and limits of the study: Higher clonality and more expanded CD8+ clones were observed in lesional scalp than in normal scalp, particularly in alopecia totalis/universalis, a finding suggestive of antigenic drive. Unlike mouse skin, where gammadelta T cells dominate, normal human skin contains resident alphabeta T cells that get sequenced too, which complicates analysis of the scalp TCR repertoire. Compared with mice, TCR sequences shared between patients were less clear, possibly partly because of HLA diversity across the patient population.

Lesional scalp punch biopsies and peripheral blood were collected from alopecia areata patients. PBMCs were isolated by density centrifugation and stained for CD3, CD4 and CD8, and CD4+ and CD8+ T cells were sorted on a FACSAria. There are 15 amino acids in the CDR3, from cysteine to phenylalanine inclusive. Just CDR3 DNA is preserved here, 45 bases in frame from base 1. From V the trimming removes 3 bases and from J it removes 6 bases, while the gene matches leave 7 bases of the junction unaccounted for. The germline V gene encodes CDR1 SGHTA and CDR2 FQGNSA. Libraries came from the immunoSEQ multiplex PCR assay. RNA was extracted from all samples and reverse transcribed into cDNA, which served as template for TCR sequencing. SuperScript III was used to make first-strand cDNA, primed with a 2:1 mix of oligo-dT and random hexamers. A synthetic immune receptor repertoire was used to measure amplification bias, and any remaining bias was corrected computationally. For the original study's pipeline: Raw reads were preprocessed to remove errors, and CDR3 was defined according to IMGT conventions as the region from the conserved cysteine to phenylalanine. Clonality was computed as 1 minus the Shannon entropy, with the entropy normalized by log2 of the number of productive unique TCRs. Whether each scalp clone was CD4 or CD8 was inferred by checking scalp TCRbeta sequences against the CD4 and CD8 repertoires from sorted blood. In its TCRdb copy, this immuneACCESS table keeps in-frame sequences only and misses some clones. Where compared with another copy, unresolved V genes explain less than half of these, and the others have no known cause. D and trimming come from the DNA, and the V and J calls and clone size come from that table. The table for this sample lists about 98,000 clones; about 40% of them were counted only once. The ten largest make up about 0.79% of the sample.

The sample consisted of CD4+ T cells sorted from blood. This TCR came from a human donor with alopecia areata. The chain employs TRBV7-2 and TRBJ2-3; 9 junctional bases match TRBD1. The DNA reads as follows: TGTGCCAGCAGCTTCAGGACAGGGGTGGGCGATACGCAGTATTTT. Translated, this gives CASSFRTGVGDTQYF.